The 14 T cell receptor beta chains listed next were all sequenced from one sample in a study of beta chain features in type 1 diabetes. General study results and limits: The study found moderately but significantly shorter TCRB CDR3s in all four CD4+ subsets of Type 1 diabetes patients.

These TCRs' antigens remain unknown. Sequenced material consisted of expressed TCRB transcripts (all of the isolated RNA was reverse transcribed). The table came from immunoSEQ multiplex PCR; TCRdb's copy has only in-frame clones and leaves some out. This table holds about 650,000 clones, under 15% found once. What was sequenced was naive CD4+ T cells from blood. These receptors were taken from a man under 40 with type 1 diabetes.

This chain joins TRBV28 and TRBJ2-1; 11 nucleotides agree with TRBD1. This CDR3 is 15 amino acids long. V lost 5 bases to trimming and J lost 8 bases; unmatched junction nucleotides: 8. Per germline, CDR1 MDHEN and CDR2 SYDVKM. The CDR3 bases are TGTGCCAGCAGTACTGGGACAGGGGGTAGGGATGAGCAGTTCTTC. Its protein product is CASSTGTGGRDEQFF.

V gene TRBV4-1 combines with J gene TRBJ1-2; D perhaps matches TRBD1 (5 bases). V was clipped by 4 bases and J by 0 bases, with 12 bases between them. There are 15 residues in the CDR3. In germline, CDR1 is MGHRA, CDR2 YSYEKL. The CDR3: CASSRTSLANYGYTF. The DNA of the CDR3 is TGCGCCAGCAGCCGGACAAGCTTAGCTAACTATGGCTACACCTTC.

This clone appeared a few times. The V gene is TRBV13, the J gene TRBJ2-7; 7 bases agree with TRBD1. This CDR3 spans 15 amino acids. V gave up 4 bases and J gave up 1 base; unmatched junction bases: 7. Germline V gene sequence: CDR1 PRHDT, CDR2 FYEKMQ (reference sequence). CDR3 nucleotide sequence: TGTGCCAGCAGCTCCCGGGACAGCTTTTCCTACGAGCAGTACTTC. This encodes CASSSRDSFSYEQYF.

The chain combines TRBV6-6 with TRBJ2-7; TRBD1 might be the D (6 bases). The V end lost 2 bases, the J end lost 5 bases, and 10 bases lay between the germline ends. Germline CDR1 MNHNY, CDR2 SVGAGI (reference sequence). This CDR3 has 13 amino acids. In nucleotides, the CDR3 is TGTGCCAGCAGTTACCCCGACAGGCACGAGCAGTACTTC. This gives the protein CASSYPDRHEQYF.

The chain is built from TRBV7-2 and TRBJ1-5; TRBD1 matches at 8 bases. The CDR3 covers 17 residues. J gave up 8 bases and V 2 bases, and 14 bases lay outside the gene matches. Germline V CDR1 and CDR2: SGHTA, FQGNSA. In DNA form, the CDR3 reads TGTGCCAGCAGCTTAAGACAGGGGCCCTCATCGGGGGAGCCCCAGCATTTT. Translated: CASSLRQGPSSGEPQHF.

This rearrangement joins TRBV27 to TRBJ2-3, with TRBD1 matching over 9 bases. Germline-derived CDR1 and CDR2 are MNHEY and SMNVEV (reference sequence). The CDR3 sequence is 14 residues long. Trimming at V came to 5 bases and at J to 4 bases, leaving 4 bases not matched to a gene. The CDR3 loop reads CASSHRQGADTQYF. The CDR3 DNA is TGTGCCAGCAGTCACAGACAGGGGGCAGATACGCAGTATTTT.

This clone was seen only a few times. The chain employs TRBV5-6 and TRBJ2-7; TRBD1 might be the D (5 bases). V lost 0 bases and J 4 bases, leaving 8 bases between the germline ends. There are 13 residues in the CDR3. From germline, CDR1 is SGHDT and CDR2 YYEEEE. The chain's CDR3 is CASSLGDRYEQYF. The CDR3, as DNA: TGTGCCAGCAGCTTGGGAGACAGATACGAGCAGTACTTC.

This clone turned up a few times. V is TRBV6-5 and J is TRBJ2-1, with no clear D. This CDR3 region has 12 residues. The V end was cut by 4 bases, the J end by 8 bases, with 9 bases between. The V gene's germline CDR1 is MNHEY and CDR2 SVGAGI. CDR3 bases: TGTGCCAGCAGTTTAAGTTACGATGAGCAGTTCTTC. Translation: CASSLSYDEQFF.

The chain carries TRBV7-9 and TRBJ2-5, with TRBD2 identical over 10 bases. CDR3 size: 14 residues. The V gene's germline CDR1 is SEHNR and CDR2 FQNEAQ (reference sequence). The trim removed 7 bases at V and 5 bases at J, leaving 7 bases unmatched. CDR3 bases: TGTGCCAGCACCCCCGGACTAGCGGAGGAGACCCAGTACTTC. The encoded protein is CASTPGLAEETQYF. Based on the CDR3 plus reference TRBV7-9 and TRBJ2-5, the full variable domain is DTGVSQNPRHKITKRGQNVTFRCDPISEHNRLYWYRQTLGQGPEFLTYFQNEAQLEKSRLLSDRFSAERPKGSFSTLEIQRTEQGDSAMYLCASTPGLAEETQYFGPGTRLLVL.

J is TRBJ2-5 and V is TRBV19; D uncertain. The germline V gene has CDR1 LNHDA and CDR2 SQIVND (reference sequence). Trimming pared 6 bases from V and 4 bases from J, leaving 12 bases between. The CDR3 length is 13 residues. Here the CDR3 reads CASRKGLSETQYF. In nucleotides, the CDR3 is TGTGCCAGTAGGAAAGGCCTTTCAGAGACCCAGTACTTC.

CDR3 nucleotide sequence: TGTGCCAGCAGCCCCGGGACGCTAGGCACAGATACGCAGTATTTT. Translated: CASSPGTLGTDTQYF. This chain joins TRBV5-6 and TRBJ2-3; D is possibly TRBD1 or TRBD2 (5 bases each). V dropped 4 bases and J dropped 1 base, with 13 bases sitting between them. The CDR3 sequence is 15 residues long. The germline V gene has CDR1 SGHDT and CDR2 YYEEEE.

The rearrangement joins TRBV6-1 to TRBJ1-1; D is ambiguous. This CDR3 is built from 13 residues. V was pared by 7 bases and J by 1 base, with 10 bases between. Germline CDR1 reads MNHNS; CDR2 reads SASEGT. This chain's CDR3 is CASTSKQNTEAFF. As DNA, the CDR3 is TGTGCCAGCACATCAAAGCAGAACACTGAAGCTTTCTTT.

The chain carries TRBV7-2 and TRBJ1-2, with unresolved D. Germline CDR1 SGHTA, CDR2 FQGNSA. The CDR3 runs 15 residues. V was shortened by 5 bases and J by 1 base, with 14 bases between the two germline ends. The CDR3 loop reads CASSPVGEINYGYTF. DNA of the CDR3: TGTGCCAGCAGCCCGGTCGGGGAAATTAACTATGGCTACACCTTC.

The gene calls are TRBV6-5 and TRBJ2-3; D unclear. V lost 5 bases and J lost 6, with 9 bases in between. This CDR3 spans 12 amino acids. Germline V gene lookup returns CDR1 MNHEY and CDR2 SVGAGI. CDR3: CASSGRLDTQYF. The CDR3 DNA follows: TGTGCCAGCAGTGGTCGCCTGGATACGCAGTATTTT.